The rows below give T cell receptor beta chains drawn from one sample of a study of CD8+ T cells in alopecia areata. Libraries were prepared by immunoSEQ multiplex PCR; TCRdb keeps only in-frame clonotypes and omits some of them. The data show 150,000 to 200,000 clones, 50% to 60% seen once. This material consisted of CD4+ T cells sorted from blood, taken at week 4, from a patient treated with tofacitinib. These receptor sequences come from a human donor with alopecia areata. The CDR3 runs from the conserved cysteine through the conserved F or W. A D gene is named only where the DNA matches it firmly. A clone size is listed for some rows: how often the clone was seen (once, few, many), or a class if it is expanded.

.,once,TRBJ2-7,TRBV5-1,TGCGCCAGCAGCTTGGTGGTGGACTCCCCCTACGAGCAGTACTTC,CASSLVVDSPYEQYF
TRBD1,.,TRBJ2-5,TRBV10-3,TGTGCCATCAGTGAGTCTGTTGGACAGGGGGAAGAGACCCAGTACTTC,CAISESVGQGEETQYF
TRBD1,.,TRBJ1-6,TRBV7-9,TGTGCCAGCAGCCCGGGACAGGGGATAGGCCTCCACTTT,CASSPGQGIGLHF
.,once,TRBJ2-5,TRBV14,TGTGCCAGCAGCCAGGTTCGGGAGACCCAGTACTTC,CASSQVRETQYF
TRBD1,.,TRBJ1-5,TRBV30,TGTGCCTGGAGTGTACGTGGCAGGGGGTGGGATAGCAATCAGCCCCAGCATTTT,CAWSVRGRGWDSNQPQHF
.,once,TRBJ2-1,TRBV4-1,TGCGCCAGCAGCCAAGAACGAGGCGGATACAATGAGCAGTTCTTC,CASSQERGGYNEQFF
TRBD1,few,TRBJ1-4,TRBV4-3,TGCGCCAGCAGCCAAGGGACAGGGGGCGCGCGGGGGGAAAAACTGTTTTTT,CASSQGTGGARGEKLFF
.,.,TRBJ1-2,TRBV5-6,TGTGCCAGCAGCTTGGGTCCTGAGGAAACCTTC,CASSLGPEETF
.,once,TRBJ2-7,TRBV30,TGTGCCTGGAGTGCCCCCGGGACGGGCTCCTACGAGCAGTACTTC,CAWSAPGTGSYEQYF
.,.,TRBJ1-6,TRBV4-1,TGCGCCAGCAGCCAAGGGGGAACTAGATCACCCCTCCACTTT,CASSQGGTRSPLHF
.,.,TRBJ1-2,TRBV5-4,TGTGCCAGCAGCCCGATTCAGGGAGATGGCTACACCTTC,CASSPIQGDGYTF
TRBD2,few,TRBJ2-5,TRBV7-2,TGTGCCAGCAGCTCTAGCGGGGGAGGAGAGACCCAGTACTTC,CASSSSGGGETQYF
.,.,TRBJ1-1,TRBV9,TGTGCCAGCAGCGAAGGAGCAGGTACTGAAGCTTTCTTT,CASSEGAGTEAFF
TRBD1,.,TRBJ1-2,TRBV29-1,TGCAGCGTCCAAGTCCGACAGGGGGCCCATAGTGCCTTC,CSVQVRQGAHSAF
.,.,TRBJ2-7,TRBV29-1,TGCAGCGTGATCCGTGACAGGGACTATGAGCAGTACTTC,CSVIRDRDYEQYF
.,few,TRBJ1-1,TRBV29-1,TGCAGCGTTGGCCGGGTCTTAAACACTGAAGCTTTCTTT,CSVGRVLNTEAFF
.,.,TRBJ2-5,TRBV5-1,TGCGCCAGCAGCTTGGCCGGAGGGGGGCGAGAGACCCAGTACTTC,CASSLAGGGRETQYF
TRBD1,.,TRBJ1-2,TRBV27,TGTGCCAGCAGCTTTGGACAGGGGATCGGCTATGGCTACACCTTC,CASSFGQGIGYGYTF
.,few,TRBJ1-4,TRBV7-2,TGTGCCAGCAGCCCAAGGACGTCAGGGGAAAAACTGTTTTTT,CASSPRTSGEKLFF
.,.,TRBJ1-2,TRBV7-8,TGTGCCAGCAGCTTATTTCCACAGAACTCCTATGGCTACACCTTC,CASSLFPQNSYGYTF
.,.,TRBJ1-6,TRBV5-1,TGCGCCAGCAGGGGGGACGGTAATTCACCCCTCCACTTT,CASRGDGNSPLHF
TRBD2,.,TRBJ2-1,TRBV30,TGTGCCTGGAAACTAGCGGGGACCCCTGGGCAGTTCTTC,CAWKLAGTPGQFF
TRBD1,.,TRBJ2-7,TRBV2,TGTGCCAGCAGTGAGCAGACAGGGTTGAACGAGCAGTACTTC,CASSEQTGLNEQYF
.,.,TRBJ1-5,TRBV30,TGTGCCTGGAGTGTACGGGATAATCAGCCCCAGCATTTT,CAWSVRDNQPQHF
.,.,TRBJ1-1,TRBV29-1,TGCAGCGTTGAAGTCAGGGCAAGGAACACTGAAGCTTTCTTT,CSVEVRARNTEAFF
.,.,TRBJ1-6,TRBV9,TGTGCCAGCAGCGTAGAGGAGTGGGATTCACCCCTCCACTTT,CASSVEEWDSPLHF
TRBD1,.,TRBJ2-5,TRBV5-1,TGCGCCAGCAGACCCGGGACAGGCCTAGAGACCCAGTACTTC,CASRPGTGLETQYF
.,.,TRBJ1-2,TRBV9,TGTGCCAGCAGCGTAGGAGCGGGGAATTGGCCCAACGTCTATGGCTACACCTTC,CASSVGAGNWPNVYGYTF
.,.,TRBJ2-2,TRBV5-1,TGCGCCAGCAGCTTCCTTGGAGGGGAAGCCGGGGAGCTGTTTTTT,CASSFLGGEAGELFF
.,once,TRBJ1-3,TRBV5-1,TGCGCCAGCAGCTTGTTTCCGAGAACAGCCACGTACTCTGGAAACACCATATATTTT,CASSLFPRTATYSGNTIYF
.,.,TRBJ2-4,TRBV6-5,TGTGCCAGCAGTTCACAAGGGAAGAACATTCAGTACTTC,CASSSQGKNIQYF
.,few,TRBJ1-6,TRBV7-9,TGTGCCAGCAGCCGTCGGGGGGTCGGGTCACCCCTCCACTTT,CASSRRGVGSPLHF
.,few,TRBJ1-1,TRBV29-1,TGCAGCGTCAGACAGGTCATGAACACTGAAGCTTTCTTT,CSVRQVMNTEAFF
.,.,TRBJ2-3,TRBV6-1,TGTGCCAGCAGTGTTGACCGGAGGACAGATACGCAGTATTTT,CASSVDRRTDTQYF
TRBD2,.,TRBJ2-5,TRBV6-1,TGTGCCAGCAGTGCCCGAGGACTAGCCGGTGGGGAGACCCAGTACTTC,CASSARGLAGGETQYF
.,.,TRBJ2-5,TRBV11-2,TGTGCCAGCAGCTTAGATCTGGTACAGGGGACTCAAGAGACCCAGTACTTC,CASSLDLVQGTQETQYF
TRBD1,.,TRBJ2-1,TRBV27,TGTGCCAGCAGTCCATGGACAGGGAATGAGCAGTTCTTC,CASSPWTGNEQFF
TRBD1,few,TRBJ1-4,TRBV18,TGTGCCAGCTCACAACAGGGGGGAACTAATGAAAAACTGTTTTTT,CASSQQGGTNEKLFF
.,.,TRBJ2-7,TRBV29-1,TGCAGCGTTGACCTCCAGGGGGGAGGTTCCTACGAGCAGTACTTC,CSVDLQGGGSYEQYF
.,.,TRBJ2-5,TRBV18,TGTGCCAGCTCACCAAATGCGGGATGGGAGACCCAGTACTTC,CASSPNAGWETQYF
TRBD1,.,TRBJ1-2,TRBV2,TGTGCCAGCAGTGGGGGCGGGACAGGGAACTATGGCTACACCTTC,CASSGGGTGNYGYTF
.,.,TRBJ2-3,TRBV4-1,TGCGCCAGCAGCCAAGTCTATCGGAGCACAGATACGCAGTATTTT,CASSQVYRSTDTQYF
TRBD1,.,TRBJ1-5,TRBV6-5,TGTGCCAGCCAACTCAGGGGGTATCAGCCCCAGCATTTT,CASQLRGYQPQHF
.,.,TRBJ1-4,TRBV30,TGTGCCTGGAGCCATCTGGGGGCGCGAGATGAAAAACTGTTTTTT,CAWSHLGARDEKLFF
.,.,TRBJ1-1,TRBV4-2,TGTGCCAGCAGCCGAGACAGTTCATGGAGCACTGAAGCTTTCTTT,CASSRDSSWSTEAFF
.,few,TRBJ1-1,TRBV5-6,TGTGCCAGCAGCCAAATACAGGTCCCTGTCGTCACTTTCTTT,CASSQIQVPVVTFF
.,.,TRBJ1-1,TRBV6-5,TGTGCCAGCAGTTACCGAGCCCGCAACACTGAAGCTTTCTTT,CASSYRARNTEAFF
.,.,TRBJ1-3,TRBV29-1,TGCAGCGCATCACCGGACTCTGGAAACACCATATATTTT,CSASPDSGNTIYF
.,.,TRBJ1-2,TRBV29-1,TGCAGCGTTGTGAATACCGACTATGGCTACACCTTC,CSVVNTDYGYTF
TRBD1,.,TRBJ1-2,TRBV29-1,TGCAGCGTTGAGAGGGGGCCGATCTATGGCTACACCTTC,CSVERGPIYGYTF